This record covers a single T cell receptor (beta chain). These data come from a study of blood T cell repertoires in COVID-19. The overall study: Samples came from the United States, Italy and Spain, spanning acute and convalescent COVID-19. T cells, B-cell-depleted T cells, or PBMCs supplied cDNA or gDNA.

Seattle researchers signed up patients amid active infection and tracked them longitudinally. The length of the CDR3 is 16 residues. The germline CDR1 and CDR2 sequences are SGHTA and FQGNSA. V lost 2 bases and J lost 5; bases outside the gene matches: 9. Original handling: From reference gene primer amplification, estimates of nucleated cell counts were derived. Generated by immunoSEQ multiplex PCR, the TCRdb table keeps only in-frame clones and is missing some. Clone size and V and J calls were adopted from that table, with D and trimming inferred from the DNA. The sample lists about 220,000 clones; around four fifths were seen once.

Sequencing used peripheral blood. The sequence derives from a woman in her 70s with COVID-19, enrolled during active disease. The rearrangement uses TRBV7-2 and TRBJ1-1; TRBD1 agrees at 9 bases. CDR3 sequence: CASSLRGQGLYTEAFF. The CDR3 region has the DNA TGTGCCAGCAGCTTAAGAGGACAGGGGCTTTATACTGAAGCTTTCTTT. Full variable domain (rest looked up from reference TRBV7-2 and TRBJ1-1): GAGVSQSPSNKVTEKGKDVELRCDPISGHTALYWYRQSLGQGLEFLIYFQGNSAPDKSGLPSDRFSAERTGGSVSTLTIQRTQQEDSAVYLCASSLRGQGLYTEAFFGQGTRLTVV.